This T cell receptor (beta chain) comes out of a study of Graves' ophthalmopathy and Graves' hyperthyroidism. At the level of the study: Specimen type is peripheral blood, obtained at initial diagnosis before any treatment.

Amplification from RNA transcripts yielded the TCR beta CDR3 regions. A first-round RT-PCR used HTBI primers, followed by a second-round multiplex PCR. TCRdb reanalysed the multiplex PCR reads using MiXCR and keeps one entry per CDR3 protein. In the table there are 600,000 to 950,000 distinct CDR3 sequences, around 40% of which are singletons. The CDR3 is made up of 13 amino acids. V shed 11 bases, J shed 1 base, and the junction held 6 bases outside the gene matches. Germline-derived CDR1 and CDR2 are SGHAT and FQDESV (reference sequence). Donors with ophthalmopathy: moderate-to-severe activity, CAS ≥3, NOSPECS ≥4, duration under 3 months. The diagnostic workup employed clinical symptoms, serum thyroxine, TRAb, thyroid ultrasound and orbital computed tomography. Notes on the study in general: Most expanded thyroid clonotypes above 0.001 frequency also appeared in blood.

Turning to this clonotype: Its antigen is still unknown.

The chain uses TRBV11-1 and TRBJ1-1; TRBD1 matches at 8 bases. This TCR was sampled from an adult man with Graves' ophthalmopathy. Source material: peripheral blood. CDR3 DNA: TGTGCCTGGGCTGGACAGGGGAACACTGAAGCTTTCTTT. It specifies CAWAGQGNTEAFF.